This T cell receptor (beta chain) derives from a study of cytotoxic CD8 clonotypes in ibrutinib-treated CLL. Data came from immunoSEQ multiplex PCR; TCRdb stores just in-frame clones and leaves some out. Of tens of thousands of clones in the sample, about 86% are singletons; the top ten hold more than 5%. In this sample, this clone turned up once. In germline, CDR1 is MGHRA, CDR2 YSYEKL. The CDR3 extends over 15 amino acids. The ends were cut back, 1 base at V and 5 bases at J, with 13 bases in the middle. The specimen was PBMCs, collected before ibrutinib treatment. The sequence was collected from a human donor with chronic lymphocytic leukemia. The chain has TRBV4-1 and TRBJ2-3, with D perhaps TRBD1 (6 bases). The CDR3 protein is CASSQAPGAGDTQYF. CDR3 nucleotide sequence: TGCGCCAGCAGCCAAGCCCCAGGGGCTGGAGATACGCAGTATTTT.